Following are 17 T cell receptor beta chains from one sample sequenced in a study of T cell responses to AZD1222 COVID-19 vaccine. Generated by immunoSEQ multiplex PCR, the TCRdb table keeps only in-frame clones and is missing some. Of about 140,000 clones detected, around 91% appear once; the ten largest clones hold less than 6.5%. Material: peripheral blood, obtained 28 days after the second AZD1222 dose. These receptors originate from an adult who received the AZD1222 COVID-19 vaccine.

V is TRBV24-1 and J is TRBJ2-7; D call uncertain. V lost 8 bases to trimming and J lost 3 bases, with 7 bases between them. Germline loops: CDR1 KGHDR, CDR2 SFDVKD. This CDR3 has 11 amino acids. The CDR3 region is CATTRDYEQYF. The DNA of the CDR3 is TGTGCCACCACCCGAGACTACGAGCAGTACTTC.

J is TRBJ2-7 and V is TRBV30, with D possibly TRBD1 on 6 matching bases. The CDR3 contains 14 residues. Deletions cut 0 bases from V and 2 bases from J, with 11 bases between. Germline V gene lookup returns CDR1 GTSNPN and CDR2 SVGIG (reference sequence). CDR3 sequence: CAWSVQGGTYEQYF. As DNA, the CDR3 is TGTGCCTGGAGTGTACAGGGCGGAACCTACGAGCAGTACTTC.

V and J are TRBV5-3 and TRBJ2-7; D could derive from TRBD1 or TRBD2 (7 bases each). TRBV5-3 is labeled an ORF, and its function is uncertain. V lost 7 bases and J lost 4, with 27 bases in between. This CDR3 has 17 residues. The CDR3 is CARDQTRPDREGYEQYF. As DNA, the CDR3 is TGTGCCAGAGACCAAACTCGTCCAGACAGGGAGGGGTACGAGCAGTACTTC.

A single count supports this clone. V gene TRBV6-5 combines with J gene TRBJ1-5; D may be TRBD1 (5 bases). Looked up from germline, CDR1 is MNHEY and CDR2 is SVGAGI. V lost 0 bases and J lost 2, with 11 bases in between. The CDR3 sequence is 16 residues long. For the CDR3, the DNA is TGTGCCAGCAGTTACTCCGGGACGGGTGGCAATCAGCCCCAGCATTTT. Its translation: CASSYSGTGGNQPQHF.

This chain joins TRBV18 and TRBJ1-4, with no clear D. The CDR3 covers 14 residues. V was pared by 3 bases and J by 7 bases, with 12 bases between. Germline V gene data show CDR1 as KGHSH and CDR2 as LQKENI. CDR3 bases: TGTGCCAGCTCACCTCAGAGCTCGGGTGAAAAACTGTTTTTT. It codes for CASSPQSSGEKLFF.

This chain links TRBV5-1 with TRBJ1-2; no firm D call. V was shortened by 1 base and J by 5 bases, with 12 bases between the two germline ends. Germline V gives CDR1 SGHRS, CDR2 YFSETQ. The length of the CDR3 is 14 residues. Here the CDR3 DNA reads TGCGCCAGCAGCTTGCTGGAGGCCGCGTATGGCTACACCTTC. It translates to CASSLLEAAYGYTF. Together with reference TRBV5-1 and TRBJ1-2, the CDR3 gives the full variable domain: KAGVTQTPRYLIKTRGQQVTLSCSPISGHRSVSWYQQTPGQGLQFLFEYFSETQRNKGNFPGRFSGRQFSNSRSEMNVSTLELGDSALYLCASSLLEAAYGYTFGSGTRLTVV.

The V and J genes are TRBV3-1 (or the pseudogene TRBV3-2) and TRBJ2-6; D remains unclear. Germline loops: CDR1 LGHDT, CDR2 YNNKEL (reference sequence). The length of the CDR3 is 15 residues. The ends were cut back, 4 bases at V and 0 bases at J, with 7 bases in the middle. The CDR3 DNA follows: TGTGCCAGCAGCCGTGAAAACTCTGGGGCCAACGTCCTGACTTTC. It specifies CASSRENSGANVLTF.

The V gene is TRBV19, the J gene TRBJ1-5; TRBD1 aligns across 11 bases. The CDR3 runs to 17 residues. The V segment lost 2 bases and the J segment 1 base; nucleotides outside the gene matches: 4. Looked up from germline, CDR1 is LNHDA and CDR2 is SQIVND (reference sequence). DNA of the CDR3: TGTGCCAGTAGTATACGGACAGGGGGCGAAAGCAATCAGCCCCAGCATTTT. It codes for CASSIRTGGESNQPQHF.

The V call is TRBV9, the J call TRBJ1-1, with TRBD1 matching over 7 bases. This CDR3 spans 16 amino acids. V shed 3 bases, J shed 2 bases, and the junction held 10 bases outside the gene matches. Looked up from germline, CDR1 is SGDLS and CDR2 is YYNGEE. CDR3 nucleotide sequence: TGTGCCAGCAGCGAAACGCGACAGGGAATAAACACTGAAGCTTTCTTT. This translates into CASSETRQGINTEAFF. The full variable domain, completed using reference TRBV9 and TRBJ1-1, is DSGVTQTPKHLITATGQRVTLRCSPRSGDLSVYWYQQSLDQGLQFLIQYYNGEERAKGNILERFSAQQFPDLHSELNLSSLELGDSALYFCASSETRQGINTEAFFGQGTRLTVV.

The chain uses TRBV19 and TRBJ1-2; weak D call: TRBD1 (6 bases). The germline CDR1 and CDR2 sequences are LNHDA and SQIVND (reference sequence). Trimming pared 7 bases from V and 6 bases from J, leaving 6 bases between. The CDR3 runs 10 residues. The CDR3 bases are TGTGCCAGTAAGGGGGATGGCTACACCTTC. Its translation: CASKGDGYTF. Supplemented by reference TRBV19 and TRBJ1-2, the full variable domain reads DGGITQSPKYLFRKEGQNVTLSCEQNLNHDAMYWYRQDPGQGLRLIYYSQIVNDFQKGDIAEGYSVSREKKESFPLTVTSAQKNPTAFYLCASKGDGYTFGSGTRLTVV.

This clone has a handful of counts. The same CDR3 also results from other DNA sequences found in this sample. The DNA of the CDR3 is TGTGCCAGTAGTATAGAACAGACCTCTAACTATGGCTACACCTTC. Amino acid sequence: CASSIEQTSNYGYTF. The chain recombines TRBV19 with TRBJ1-2; D gene ambiguous. V was shortened by 0 bases and J by 0 bases, with 8 bases between the two germline ends. The germline gives CDR1 LNHDA, CDR2 SQIVND (reference sequence). The CDR3 is 15 amino acids.

The chain joins TRBV6-1 to TRBJ1-5; tentative D call: TRBD1 (5 bases). Looked up from germline, CDR1 is MNHNS and CDR2 is SASEGT. V was clipped by 7 bases and J by 0 bases, with 19 bases between them. The CDR3 spans 17 residues. In DNA, the CDR3 is TGTGCCAGCAATGACCGGGACCACGGATATAGCAATCAGCCCCAGCATTTT. Protein product: CASNDRDHGYSNQPQHF.

This sequence joins TRBV6-5 and TRBJ2-1, with D unclear. The V gene lost 9 bases and the J gene lost 5 bases, with 11 bases spanning the gap. The V gene's germline CDR1 is MNHEY and CDR2 SVGAGI. There are 12 residues in the CDR3. The CDR3 is CASHVEDNEQFF. In DNA, the CDR3 is TGTGCCAGTCACGTAGAGGACAATGAGCAGTTCTTC.

V usage is TRBV18 and J usage is TRBJ2-7; 8 bases are a match to TRBD2. This CDR3 contains 17 residues. CDR1 KGHSH and CDR2 LQKENI come from the germline V gene. V trimming: 3 bases; J trimming: 3 bases; junction bases outside the gene matches: 13. Here the CDR3 reads CASSPAGAAAGGYEQYF. CDR3 DNA sequence: TGTGCCAGCTCACCGGCGGGAGCGGCGGCGGGAGGCTACGAGCAGTACTTC.

The chain employs TRBV7-2 and TRBJ2-1; TRBD2 aligns across 11 bases. The CDR3 extends over 16 amino acids. Germline V gives CDR1 SGHTA, CDR2 FQGNSA. V lost 4 bases, J lost 15 bases, and 17 bases stayed unmatched. This chain's CDR3 is CASSYDLAGGLRGLFF. The CDR3 DNA follows: TGTGCCAGCAGCTATGACCTAGCGGGGGGCTTGAGAGGGCTGTTCTTC.

The chain has TRBV28 and TRBJ2-3, with D unclear. The germline V gene has CDR1 MDHEN and CDR2 SYDVKM. This CDR3 is built from 15 residues. Trimming removed 4 bases from V and 6 bases from J, with 17 bases in between. CDR3 loop: CASSSRLGLSDTQYF. DNA for the CDR3: TGTGCCAGCAGTTCTCGTCTAGGGCTAAGCGATACGCAGTATTTT. Drawing the rest from reference TRBV28 and TRBJ2-3, the complete variable domain is DVKVTQSSRYLVKRTGEKVFLECVQDMDHENMFWYRQDPGLGLRLIYFSYDVKMKEKGDIPEGYSVSREKKERFSLILESASTNQTSMYLCASSSRLGLSDTQYFGPGTRLTVL.

The J gene is TRBJ2-4, the V gene TRBV11-2, with D possibly called TRBD1 or TRBD2 (6 bases each). The CDR3 is 17 residues long. V lost 6 bases and J 1 base, leaving 19 bases between the germline ends. In germline, CDR1 is SGHAT, CDR2 FQNNGV. The CDR3 sequence is CASSHHPGEVAKNIQYF. CDR3 nucleotides: TGTGCCAGCAGTCACCACCCAGGGGAGGTGGCCAAAAACATTCAGTACTTC.